One and the same sample provided the 8 T cell receptor beta chains below, sequenced in a study of technical replicates of blood from several donors (dated by TCRdb to 2016 to 2017). Receptor amplification or capture employed the immunoSEQ multiplex PCR assay. The clones in this table, taken by TCRdb from immuneACCESS, are in-frame only. Not every clone is retained; where verified, under half of the shortfall comes from an unresolved V gene, and the cause of the rest is unknown. The table for this sample lists some 79,000 clones; about 91% of them were counted only once. Clones ranked in the top ten supply about 0.4% of the sample. The sequencing sample was made of T cells isolated from PBMCs. These receptors originate from a human donor in good health. Some clones in this sample may be carry-over from other donors' samples.

The chain has TRBV2 and TRBJ2-5; 7 bases fit TRBD2. From germline, CDR1 is SNHLY and CDR2 FYNNEI. The CDR3 consists of 15 residues. Trimming cost V 8 bases and J 5 bases; bases outside gene matches: 14. The CDR3 reads CASCSERAGGETQYF. The CDR3 nucleotides are TGTGCCAGCTGCTCTGAGCGGGCCGGGGGGGAGACCCAGTACTTC.

This chain uses TRBV7-9 with TRBJ1-1; D unclear. The ends were cut back, 0 bases at V and 5 bases at J, with 7 bases in the middle. From germline, CDR1 is SEHNR and CDR2 FQNEAQ (reference sequence). The CDR3 loop spans 13 amino acids. The CDR3 here is CASSLARGTEAFF. The CDR3 nucleotides are TGTGCCAGCAGCTTAGCGAGAGGGACTGAAGCTTTCTTT.

This chain connects TRBV27 to TRBJ2-7; 8 nucleotides match TRBD1. J lost 4 bases, V lost 3 bases, and 5 bases had no gene match. Germline loops: CDR1 MNHEY, CDR2 SMNVEV (reference sequence). There are 14 residues in the CDR3. The CDR3 DNA follows: TGTGCCAGCAGTTTCGCAGGGGGCGCATACGAGCAGTACTTC. It codes for CASSFAGGAYEQYF.

This rearrangement joins TRBV27 to TRBJ2-3; 15 bases agree with TRBD2. The germline CDR1 and CDR2 sequences are MNHEY and SMNVEV (reference sequence). Trimming cost V 7 bases and J 5 bases; bases outside gene matches: 7. The CDR3 consists of 16 residues. CDR3 protein: CASIRTSGRVVDTQYF. The CDR3 DNA follows: TGTGCCAGCATTCGGACTAGCGGGAGGGTTGTAGATACGCAGTATTTT.

This chain links TRBV28 with TRBJ2-7, with 8 bases lining up with TRBD2. V gave up 8 bases and J gave up 6 bases; unmatched junction bases: 12. Germline V lookup: CDR1 MDHEN, CDR2 SYDVKM. This CDR3 spans 14 amino acids. The CDR3 spells CASGVSGRVSEQYF. The CDR3 DNA is TGTGCCAGCGGGGTAAGCGGGAGAGTATCCGAGCAGTACTTC. Full variable domain (rest looked up from reference TRBV28 and TRBJ2-7): DVKVTQSSRYLVKRTGEKVFLECVQDMDHENMFWYRQDPGLGLRLIYFSYDVKMKEKGDIPEGYSVSREKKERFSLILESASTNQTSMYLCASGVSGRVSEQYFGPGTRLTVT.

This chain uses TRBV6-5 with TRBJ2-5; 8 bases align to TRBD1. The CDR3 spans 15 residues. The V and J ends lost 3 bases and 3 bases, in that order; junction bases with no gene match: 6. Looked up from germline, CDR1 is MNHEY and CDR2 is SVGAGI. CDR3 sequence: CASSYPGTGEETQYF. The CDR3 DNA follows: TGTGCCAGCAGTTATCCCGGGACAGGAGAAGAGACCCAGTACTTC.

This chain uses TRBV19 with TRBJ2-7, with D perhaps TRBD1 (6 bases). Trimming stripped 3 bases from V and 3 bases from J, with 15 bases between. This CDR3 comprises 15 residues. Germline CDR1 and CDR2: LNHDA and SQIVND (reference sequence). Here the CDR3 reads CASSIQDRTYYEQYF. The CDR3 DNA sequence: TGTGCCAGTAGTATCCAGGACAGAACCTACTACGAGCAGTACTTC.

V gene TRBV29-1 combines with J gene TRBJ1-2; TRBD1 agrees at 7 bases. The CDR3 has 13 residues. Germline values: CDR1 SQVTM, CDR2 ANQGSEA. The V gene end was trimmed by 4 bases and the J gene end by 4 bases; junction bases not matched to a gene: 6. CDR3 protein: CSVGPEGAYGYTF. DNA for the CDR3: TGCAGCGTTGGCCCGGAGGGGGCCTATGGCTACACCTTC.